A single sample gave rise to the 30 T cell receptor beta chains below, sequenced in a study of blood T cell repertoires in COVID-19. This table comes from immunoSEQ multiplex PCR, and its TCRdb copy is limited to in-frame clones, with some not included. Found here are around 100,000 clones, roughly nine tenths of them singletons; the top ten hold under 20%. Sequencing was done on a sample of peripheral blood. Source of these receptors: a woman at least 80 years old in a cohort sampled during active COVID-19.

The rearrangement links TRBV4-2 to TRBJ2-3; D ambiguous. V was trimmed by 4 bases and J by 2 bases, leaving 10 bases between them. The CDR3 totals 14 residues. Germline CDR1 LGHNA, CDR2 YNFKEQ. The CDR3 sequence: CASSRPADTDTQYF. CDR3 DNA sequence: TGTGCCAGCAGCCGGCCGGCGGACACAGATACGCAGTATTTT.

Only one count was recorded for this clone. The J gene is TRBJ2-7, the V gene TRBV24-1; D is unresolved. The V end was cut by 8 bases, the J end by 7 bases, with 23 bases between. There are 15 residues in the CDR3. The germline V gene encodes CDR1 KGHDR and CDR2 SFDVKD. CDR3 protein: CATTPLQAPQVEQYF. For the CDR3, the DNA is TGTGCCACCACCCCTTTGCAGGCTCCTCAGGTAGAGCAGTACTTC.

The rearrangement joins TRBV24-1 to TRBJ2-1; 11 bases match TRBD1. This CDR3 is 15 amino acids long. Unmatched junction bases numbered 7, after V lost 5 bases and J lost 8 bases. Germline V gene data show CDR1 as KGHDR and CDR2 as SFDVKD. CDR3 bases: TGTGCCACCAGTGGTGGGACAGGGGGGCGGTATGAGCAGTTCTTC. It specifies CATSGGTGGRYEQFF.

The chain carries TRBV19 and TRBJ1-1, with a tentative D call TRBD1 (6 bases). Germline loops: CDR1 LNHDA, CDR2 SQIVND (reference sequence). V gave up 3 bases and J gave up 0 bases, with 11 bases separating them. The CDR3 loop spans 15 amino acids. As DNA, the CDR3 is TGTGCCAGTAGTATCGGGGGGCCGATGAACACTGAAGCTTTCTTT. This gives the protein CASSIGGPMNTEAFF.

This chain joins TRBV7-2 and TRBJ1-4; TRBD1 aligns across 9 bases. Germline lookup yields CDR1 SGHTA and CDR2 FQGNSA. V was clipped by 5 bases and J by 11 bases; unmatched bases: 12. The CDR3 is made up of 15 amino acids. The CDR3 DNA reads TGTGCCAGCAGCATACCGGGACAGGGTTCAGTGAAACTGTTTTTT. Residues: CASSIPGQGSVKLFF. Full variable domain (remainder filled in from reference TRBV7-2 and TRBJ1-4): GAGVSQSPSNKVTEKGKDVELRCDPISGHTALYWYRQSLGQGLEFLIYFQGNSAPDKSGLPSDRFSAERTGGSVSTLTIQRTQQEDSAVYLCASSIPGQGSVKLFFGSGTQLSVL.

CDR3 in DNA: TGTGCCAGTAGTGTGGGCCTAGCGGGTCCCTACGAGCAGTACTTC. Its protein is CASSVGLAGPYEQYF. The V and J genes are TRBV19 and TRBJ2-7; 8 bases line up with TRBD2. V lost 5 bases, J lost 2 bases, and 8 bases stayed unmatched. Germline V lookup: CDR1 LNHDA, CDR2 SQIVND (reference sequence). The CDR3 contains 15 residues. Combining the CDR3 with reference TRBV19 and TRBJ2-7 gives the whole variable domain DGGITQSPKYLFRKEGQNVTLSCEQNLNHDAMYWYRQDPGQGLRLIYYSQIVNDFQKGDIAEGYSVSREKKESFPLTVTSAQKNPTAFYLCASSVGLAGPYEQYFGPGTRLTVT.

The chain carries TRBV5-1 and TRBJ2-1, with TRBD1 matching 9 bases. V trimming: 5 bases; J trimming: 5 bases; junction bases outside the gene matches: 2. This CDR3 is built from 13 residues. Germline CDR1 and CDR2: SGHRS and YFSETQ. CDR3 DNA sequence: TGCGCCAGCAGTGGGACAGGGAACAATGAGCAGTTCTTC. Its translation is CASSGTGNNEQFF. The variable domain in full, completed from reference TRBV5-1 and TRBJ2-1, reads KAGVTQTPRYLIKTRGQQVTLSCSPISGHRSVSWYQQTPGQGLQFLFEYFSETQRNKGNFPGRFSGRQFSNSRSEMNVSTLELGDSALYLCASSGTGNNEQFFGPGTRLTVL.

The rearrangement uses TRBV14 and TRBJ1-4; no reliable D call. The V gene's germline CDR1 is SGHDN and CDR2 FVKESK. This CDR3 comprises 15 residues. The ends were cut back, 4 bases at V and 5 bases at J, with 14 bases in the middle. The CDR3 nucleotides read TGTGCCAGCAGCCCGCAGCTGGGCCGGAATGAAAAACTGTTTTTT. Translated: CASSPQLGRNEKLFF.

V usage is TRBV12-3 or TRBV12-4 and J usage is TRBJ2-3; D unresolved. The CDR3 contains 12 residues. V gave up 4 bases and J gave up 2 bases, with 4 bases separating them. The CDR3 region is CASSSLTDTQYF. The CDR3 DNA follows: TGTGCCAGCAGTTCCCTCACAGATACGCAGTATTTT.

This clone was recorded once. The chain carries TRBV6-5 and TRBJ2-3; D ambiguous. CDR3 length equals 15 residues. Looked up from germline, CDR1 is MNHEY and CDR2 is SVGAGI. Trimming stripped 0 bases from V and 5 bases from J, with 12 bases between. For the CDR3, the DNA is TGTGCCAGCAGTTACTCGGGTCCGTCGGGAGATACGCAGTATTTT. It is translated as CASSYSGPSGDTQYF.

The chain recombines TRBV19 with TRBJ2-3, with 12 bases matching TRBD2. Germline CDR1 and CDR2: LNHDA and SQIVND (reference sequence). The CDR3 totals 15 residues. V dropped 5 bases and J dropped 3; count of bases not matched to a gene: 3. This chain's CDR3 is CASSATSGSTDTQYF. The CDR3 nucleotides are TGTGCCAGTAGTGCGACTAGCGGGAGTACAGATACGCAGTATTTT.

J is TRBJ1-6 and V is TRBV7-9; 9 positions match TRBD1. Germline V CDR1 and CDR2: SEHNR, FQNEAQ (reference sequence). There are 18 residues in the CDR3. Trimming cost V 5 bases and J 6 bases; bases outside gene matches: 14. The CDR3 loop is CASSPIGQGLGVNSPLHF. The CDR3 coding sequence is TGTGCCAGCAGCCCCATTGGACAGGGGCTTGGGGTTAATTCACCCCTCCACTTT.

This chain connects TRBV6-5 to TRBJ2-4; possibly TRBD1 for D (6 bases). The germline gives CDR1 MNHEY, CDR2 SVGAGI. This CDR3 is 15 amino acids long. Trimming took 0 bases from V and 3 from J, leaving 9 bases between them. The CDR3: CASSYSGQLKNIQYF. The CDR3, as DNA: TGTGCCAGCAGTTACTCGGGACAACTCAAAAACATTCAGTACTTC.

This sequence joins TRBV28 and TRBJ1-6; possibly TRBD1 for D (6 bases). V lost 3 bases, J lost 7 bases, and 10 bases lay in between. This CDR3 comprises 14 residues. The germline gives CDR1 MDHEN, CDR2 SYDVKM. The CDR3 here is CASSLGQRNSPLHF. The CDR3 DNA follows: TGTGCCAGCAGTTTGGGACAACGGAATTCACCCCTCCACTTT.

CDR3 protein: CAISDAGSNQPQHF. In DNA form, the CDR3 reads TGTGCCATCAGTGATGCGGGGAGCAATCAGCCCCAGCATTTT. This chain connects TRBV10-3 to TRBJ1-5; D not certain. Germline V gene data show CDR1 as ENHRY and CDR2 as SYGVKD. The CDR3 has 14 amino acids. V lost 3 bases to trimming and J lost 1 base, with 7 bases between them.

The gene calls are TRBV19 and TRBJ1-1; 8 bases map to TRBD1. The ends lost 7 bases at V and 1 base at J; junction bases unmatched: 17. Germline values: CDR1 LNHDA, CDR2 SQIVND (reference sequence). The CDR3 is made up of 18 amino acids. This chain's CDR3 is CASMFASRWDRPNTEAFF. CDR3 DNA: TGTGCCAGTATGTTTGCCTCTCGGTGGGACAGGCCGAACACTGAAGCTTTCTTT.

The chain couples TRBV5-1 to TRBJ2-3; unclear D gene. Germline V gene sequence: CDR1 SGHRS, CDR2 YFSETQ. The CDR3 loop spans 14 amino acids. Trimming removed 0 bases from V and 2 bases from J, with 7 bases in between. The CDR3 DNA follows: TGCGCCAGCAGCTTGGCCCCCCACACAGATACGCAGTATTTT. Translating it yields CASSLAPHTDTQYF.

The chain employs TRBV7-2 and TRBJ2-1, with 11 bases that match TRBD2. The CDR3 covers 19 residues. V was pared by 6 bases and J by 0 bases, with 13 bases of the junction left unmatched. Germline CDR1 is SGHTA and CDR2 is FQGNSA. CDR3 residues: CASSLTGTSGPSSYNEQFF. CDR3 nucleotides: TGTGCCAGCAGTTTAACCGGGACTAGCGGACCAAGCTCCTACAATGAGCAGTTCTTC.

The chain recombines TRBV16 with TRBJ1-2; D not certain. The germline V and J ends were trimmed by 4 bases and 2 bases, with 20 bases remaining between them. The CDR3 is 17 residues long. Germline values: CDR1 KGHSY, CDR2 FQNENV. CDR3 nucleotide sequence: TGTGCCAGCAGCCCCCCGGCGGTACGGCAGCGCAACTATGGCTACACCTTC. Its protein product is CASSPPAVRQRNYGYTF.

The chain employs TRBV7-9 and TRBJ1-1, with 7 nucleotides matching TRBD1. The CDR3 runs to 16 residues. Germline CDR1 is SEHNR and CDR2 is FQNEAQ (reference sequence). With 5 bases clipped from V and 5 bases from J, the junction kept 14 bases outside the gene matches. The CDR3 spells CASSMSGGLGATEAFF. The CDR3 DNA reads TGTGCCAGCAGCATGTCAGGGGGGCTGGGTGCGACTGAAGCTTTCTTT.

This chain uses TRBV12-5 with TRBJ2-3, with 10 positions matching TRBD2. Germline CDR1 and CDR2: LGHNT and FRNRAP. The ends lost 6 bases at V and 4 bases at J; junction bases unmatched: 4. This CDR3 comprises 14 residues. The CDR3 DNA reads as TGTGCTAGTGGACAGCGGGAGGGCGCAGATACGCAGTATTTT. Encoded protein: CASGQREGADTQYF.

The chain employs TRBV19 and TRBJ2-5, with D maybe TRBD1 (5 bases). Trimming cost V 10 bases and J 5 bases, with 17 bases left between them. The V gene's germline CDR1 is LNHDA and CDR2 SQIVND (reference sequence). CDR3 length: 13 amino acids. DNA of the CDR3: TGTGCCACAAAGGACACTTTTGGGGAGACCCAGTACTTC. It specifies CATKDTFGETQYF.

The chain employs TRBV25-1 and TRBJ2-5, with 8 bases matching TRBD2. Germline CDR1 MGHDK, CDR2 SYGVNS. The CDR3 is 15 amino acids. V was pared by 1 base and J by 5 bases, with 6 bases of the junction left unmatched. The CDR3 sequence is CASSESAGGRETQYF. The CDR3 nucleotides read TGTGCCAGCAGTGAATCGGCGGGAGGCCGGGAGACCCAGTACTTC. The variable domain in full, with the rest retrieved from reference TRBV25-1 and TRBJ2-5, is EADIYQTPRYLVIGTGKKITLECSQTMGHDKMYWYQQDPGMELHLIHYSYGVNSTEKGDLSSESTVSRIRTEHFPLTLESARPSHTSQYLCASSESAGGRETQYFGPGTRLLVL.

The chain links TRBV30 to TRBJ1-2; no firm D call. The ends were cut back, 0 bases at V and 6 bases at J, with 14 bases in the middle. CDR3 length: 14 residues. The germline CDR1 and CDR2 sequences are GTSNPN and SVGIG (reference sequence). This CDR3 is CAWSVSSRLNGYTF. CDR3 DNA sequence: TGTGCCTGGAGTGTAAGCAGCAGGCTAAATGGCTACACCTTC.

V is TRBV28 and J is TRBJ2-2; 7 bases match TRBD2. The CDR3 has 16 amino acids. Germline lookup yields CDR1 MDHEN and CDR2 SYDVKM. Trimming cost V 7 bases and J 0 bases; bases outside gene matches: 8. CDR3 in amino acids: CASTKGGTPNTGELFF. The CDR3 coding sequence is TGTGCCAGCACAAAGGGAGGGACTCCGAACACCGGGGAGCTGTTTTTT. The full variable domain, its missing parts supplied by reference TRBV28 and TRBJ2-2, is DVKVTQSSRYLVKRTGEKVFLECVQDMDHENMFWYRQDPGLGLRLIYFSYDVKMKEKGDIPEGYSVSREKKERFSLILESASTNQTSMYLCASTKGGTPNTGELFFGEGSRLTVL.

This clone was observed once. DNA for the CDR3: TGCAGCGTTTTCCCAGGGCAAGCGTCAGATACGCAGTATTTT. It translates to CSVFPGQASDTQYF. This chain uses TRBV29-1 with TRBJ2-3; D may be TRBD1 (5 bases). Between the trimmed V and J ends, which lost 5 bases and 4 bases, there was a span of 16 bases. The CDR3 is made up of 14 amino acids. CDR1 and CDR2 from the germline V gene are SQVTM and ANQGSEA.

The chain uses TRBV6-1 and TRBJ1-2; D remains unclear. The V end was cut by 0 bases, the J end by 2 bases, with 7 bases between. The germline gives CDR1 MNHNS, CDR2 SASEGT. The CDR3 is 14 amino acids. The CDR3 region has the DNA TGTGCCAGCAGTGAAGCATACGGGAACTATGGCTACACCTTC. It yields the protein CASSEAYGNYGYTF.

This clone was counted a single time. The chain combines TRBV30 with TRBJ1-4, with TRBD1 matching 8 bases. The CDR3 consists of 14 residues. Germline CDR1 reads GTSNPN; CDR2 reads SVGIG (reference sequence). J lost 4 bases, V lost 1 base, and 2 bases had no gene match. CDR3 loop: CAWSDRGNNEKLFF. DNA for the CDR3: TGTGCCTGGAGTGACAGGGGGAATAATGAAAAACTGTTTTTT.

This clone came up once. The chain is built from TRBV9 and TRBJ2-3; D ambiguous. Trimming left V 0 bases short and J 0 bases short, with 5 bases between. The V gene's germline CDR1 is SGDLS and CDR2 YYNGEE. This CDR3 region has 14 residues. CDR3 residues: CASSVAPSTDTQYF. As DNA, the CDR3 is TGTGCCAGCAGCGTAGCCCCGAGCACAGATACGCAGTATTTT.

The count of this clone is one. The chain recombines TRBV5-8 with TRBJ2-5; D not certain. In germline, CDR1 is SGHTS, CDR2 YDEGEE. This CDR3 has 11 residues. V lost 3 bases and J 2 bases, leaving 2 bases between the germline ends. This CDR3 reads CASSSQETQYF. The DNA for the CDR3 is TGTGCCAGCAGCTCGCAAGAGACCCAGTACTTC. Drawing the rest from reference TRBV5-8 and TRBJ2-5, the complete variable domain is EAGVTQSPTHLIKTRGQQATLRCSPISGHTSVYWYQQALGLGLQFLLWYDEGEERNRGNFPPRFSGRQFPNYSSELNVNALELEDSALYLCASSSQETQYFGPGTRLLVL.